This T cell receptor beta chain came from a study of T cell repertoires in cytomegalovirus infection. Across the whole study: Evidence of both CMV infection and a matching HLA type came from public TCR beta signatures. The study's findings and limits: Summed frequency of public TCR beta families distinguished CMV carriers with the relevant HLA. CMV-specific HLA-C-restricted TCR beta clonotypes dominated the ex vivo response.

This CDR3 contains 14 residues. CDR1 and CDR2 from the germline V gene are LNHDA and SQIVND (reference sequence). The V gene end was trimmed by 9 bases and the J gene end by 2 bases; junction bases not matched to a gene: 9. This clonotype was seen a handful of times. The antigen remains undetermined. One entry per CDR3 protein results from TCRdb running MiXCR on the reads. The sample includes over 150,000 distinct CDR3 sequences, approximately 20% of them seen just once. The chain combines TRBV19 with TRBJ1-1; 7 bases map to TRBD1. The origin of this receptor is a human donor in good health (CMV status not recorded). Some clones in this sample may be carry-over from other donors' samples. The sample was PBMCs. The CDR3 here is CASHPTGSNTEAFF. CDR3 DNA sequence: TGTGCCAGCCACCCGACAGGGTCTAACACTGAAGCTTTCTTT.